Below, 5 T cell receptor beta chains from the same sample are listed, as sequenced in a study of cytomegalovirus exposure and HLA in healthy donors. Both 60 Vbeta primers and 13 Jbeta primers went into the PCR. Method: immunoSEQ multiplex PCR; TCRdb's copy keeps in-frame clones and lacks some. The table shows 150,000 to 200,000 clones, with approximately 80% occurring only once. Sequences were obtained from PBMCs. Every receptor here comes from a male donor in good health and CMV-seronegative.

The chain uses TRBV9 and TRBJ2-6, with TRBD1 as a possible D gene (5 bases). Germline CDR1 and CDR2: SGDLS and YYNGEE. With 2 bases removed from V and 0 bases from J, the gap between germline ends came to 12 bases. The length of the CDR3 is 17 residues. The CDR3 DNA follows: TGTGCCAGCAGCGTTTCAGGGCTAGTCTCTGGGGCCAACGTCCTGACTTTC. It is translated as CASSVSGLVSGANVLTF.

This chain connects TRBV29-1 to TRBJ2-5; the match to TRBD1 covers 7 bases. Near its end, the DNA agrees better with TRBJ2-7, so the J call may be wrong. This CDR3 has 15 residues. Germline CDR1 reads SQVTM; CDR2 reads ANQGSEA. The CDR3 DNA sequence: TGCAGCGTTGAGGCACCGGGACAGATTTCCTACGAGCAGTACTTC. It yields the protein CSVEAPGQISYEQYF.

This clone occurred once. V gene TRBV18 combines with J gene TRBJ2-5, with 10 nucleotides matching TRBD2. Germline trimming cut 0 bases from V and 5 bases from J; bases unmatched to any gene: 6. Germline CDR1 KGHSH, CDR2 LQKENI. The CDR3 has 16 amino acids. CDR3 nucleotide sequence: TGTGCCAGCTCACCACCGAGCGGGAGGGCCGGGGAGACCCAGTACTTC. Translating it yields CASSPPSGRAGETQYF.

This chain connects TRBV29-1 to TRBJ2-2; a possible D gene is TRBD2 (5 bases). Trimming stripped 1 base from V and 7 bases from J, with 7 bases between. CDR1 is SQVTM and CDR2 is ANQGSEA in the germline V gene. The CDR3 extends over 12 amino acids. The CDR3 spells CSVEAGSGELFF. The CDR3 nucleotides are TGCAGCGTTGAAGCTGGGAGCGGGGAGCTGTTTTTT.

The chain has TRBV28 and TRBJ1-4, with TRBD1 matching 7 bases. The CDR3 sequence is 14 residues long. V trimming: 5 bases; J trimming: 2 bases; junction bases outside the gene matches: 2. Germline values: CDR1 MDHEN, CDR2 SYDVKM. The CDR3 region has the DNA TGTGCCAGCAGTCCACAGGGGACTAATGAAAAACTGTTTTTT. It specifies CASSPQGTNEKLFF. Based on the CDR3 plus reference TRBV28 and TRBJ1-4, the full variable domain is DVKVTQSSRYLVKRTGEKVFLECVQDMDHENMFWYRQDPGLGLRLIYFSYDVKMKEKGDIPEGYSVSREKKERFSLILESASTNQTSMYLCASSPQGTNEKLFFGSGTQLSVL.